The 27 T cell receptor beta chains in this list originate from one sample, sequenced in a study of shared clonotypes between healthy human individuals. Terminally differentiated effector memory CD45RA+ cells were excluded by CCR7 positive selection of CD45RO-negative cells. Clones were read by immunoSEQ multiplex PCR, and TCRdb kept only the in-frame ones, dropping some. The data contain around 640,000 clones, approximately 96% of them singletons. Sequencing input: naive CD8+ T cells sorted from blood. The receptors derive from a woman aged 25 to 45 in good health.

CDR3 in amino acids: CASSLYGTGRETQYF. The CDR3 bases are TGTGCCAGCAGTTTATACGGGACAGGGAGGGAGACCCAGTACTTC. The rearrangement joins TRBV28 to TRBJ2-5, with 9 bases lining up with TRBD1. The V gene end was trimmed by 1 base and the J gene end by 5 bases; junction bases not matched to a gene: 5. Germline V CDR1 and CDR2: MDHEN, SYDVKM. The CDR3 has 15 amino acids.

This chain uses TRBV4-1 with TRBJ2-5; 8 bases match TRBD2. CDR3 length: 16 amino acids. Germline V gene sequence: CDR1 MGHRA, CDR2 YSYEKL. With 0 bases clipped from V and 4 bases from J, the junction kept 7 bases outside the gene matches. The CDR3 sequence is CASSQDRSGSGETQYF. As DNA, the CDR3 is TGCGCCAGCAGCCAAGATCGGAGCGGGAGCGGAGAGACCCAGTACTTC.

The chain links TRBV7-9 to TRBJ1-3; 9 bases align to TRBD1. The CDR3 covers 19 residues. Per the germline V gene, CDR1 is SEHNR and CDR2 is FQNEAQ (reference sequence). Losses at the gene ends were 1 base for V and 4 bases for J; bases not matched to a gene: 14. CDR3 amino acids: CASSLDTGTGRWLGNTIYF. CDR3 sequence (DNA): TGTGCCAGCAGCTTAGACACGGGGACAGGGCGCTGGCTCGGAAACACCATATATTTT.

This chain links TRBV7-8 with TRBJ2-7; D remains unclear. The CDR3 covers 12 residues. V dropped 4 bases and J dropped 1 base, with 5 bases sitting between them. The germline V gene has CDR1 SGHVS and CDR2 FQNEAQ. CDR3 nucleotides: TGTGCCAGCAGCTCAAATTCCTACGAGCAGTACTTC. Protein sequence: CASSSNSYEQYF.

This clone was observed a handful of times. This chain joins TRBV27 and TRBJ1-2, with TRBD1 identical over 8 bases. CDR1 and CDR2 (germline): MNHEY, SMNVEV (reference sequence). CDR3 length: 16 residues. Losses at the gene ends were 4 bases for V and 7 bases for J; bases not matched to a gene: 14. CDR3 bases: TGTGCCAGCAGTTATAGACAGGGGAACCTCGGATCTGGCTACACCTTC. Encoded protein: CASSYRQGNLGSGYTF.

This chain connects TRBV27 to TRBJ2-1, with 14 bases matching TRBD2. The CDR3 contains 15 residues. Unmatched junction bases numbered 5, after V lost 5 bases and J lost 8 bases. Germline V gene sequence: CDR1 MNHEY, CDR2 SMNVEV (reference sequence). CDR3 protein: CASSRGLAGVHEQFF. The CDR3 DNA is TGTGCCAGCAGTCGGGGACTAGCGGGAGTTCATGAGCAGTTCTTC.

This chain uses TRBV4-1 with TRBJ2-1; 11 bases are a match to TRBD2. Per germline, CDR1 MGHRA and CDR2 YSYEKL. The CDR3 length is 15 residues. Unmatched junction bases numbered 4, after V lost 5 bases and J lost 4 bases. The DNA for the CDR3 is TGCGCCAGCAGCGGGGCTAGCGGGAGGTACAATGAGCAGTTCTTC. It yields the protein CASSGASGRYNEQFF.

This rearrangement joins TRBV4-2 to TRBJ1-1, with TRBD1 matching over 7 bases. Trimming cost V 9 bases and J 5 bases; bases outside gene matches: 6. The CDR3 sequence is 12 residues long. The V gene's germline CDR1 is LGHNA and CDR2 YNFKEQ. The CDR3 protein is CASQTGRTEAFF. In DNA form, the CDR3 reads TGTGCCAGTCAGACAGGGAGAACTGAAGCTTTCTTT.

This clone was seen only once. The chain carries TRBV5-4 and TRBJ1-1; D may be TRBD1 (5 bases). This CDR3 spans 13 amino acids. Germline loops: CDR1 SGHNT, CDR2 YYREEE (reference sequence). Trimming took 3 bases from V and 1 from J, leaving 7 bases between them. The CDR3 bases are TGTGCCAGCAGCTGGGGGGGGAACACTGAAGCTTTCTTT. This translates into CASSWGGNTEAFF.

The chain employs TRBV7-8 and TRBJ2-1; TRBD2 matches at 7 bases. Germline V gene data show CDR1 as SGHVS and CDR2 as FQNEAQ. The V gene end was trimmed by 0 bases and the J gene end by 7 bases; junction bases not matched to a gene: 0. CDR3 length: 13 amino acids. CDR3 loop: CASSLAGGNEQFF. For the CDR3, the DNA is TGTGCCAGCAGCTTAGCGGGAGGGAATGAGCAGTTCTTC.

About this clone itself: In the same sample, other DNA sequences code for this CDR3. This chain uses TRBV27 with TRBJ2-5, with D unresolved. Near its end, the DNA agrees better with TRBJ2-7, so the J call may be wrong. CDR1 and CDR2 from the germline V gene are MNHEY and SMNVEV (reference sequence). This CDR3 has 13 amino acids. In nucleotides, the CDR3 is TGTGCCAGCAGTTTAGGGCCCTCCTACGAGCAGTACTTC. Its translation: CASSLGPSYEQYF.

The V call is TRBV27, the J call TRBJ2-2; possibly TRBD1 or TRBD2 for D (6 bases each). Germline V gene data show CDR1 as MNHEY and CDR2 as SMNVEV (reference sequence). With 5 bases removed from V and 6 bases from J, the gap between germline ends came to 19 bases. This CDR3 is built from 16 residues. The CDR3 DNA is TGTGCCAGCAGTCCTTCGGGGGCCGGTCGGGCCGGGGAGCTGTTTTTT. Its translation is CASSPSGAGRAGELFF.

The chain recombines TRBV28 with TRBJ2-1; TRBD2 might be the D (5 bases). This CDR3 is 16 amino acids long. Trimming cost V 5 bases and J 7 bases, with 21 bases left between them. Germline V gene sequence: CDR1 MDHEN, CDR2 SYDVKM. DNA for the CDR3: TGTGCCAGCAGTCCAACCGTCAATATAGCGTTAAATGAGCAGTTCTTC. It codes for CASSPTVNIALNEQFF.

The CDR3: CASSPGGITEAFF. As DNA, the CDR3 is TGTGCCAGCAGCCCGGGAGGGATTACTGAAGCTTTCTTT. The rearrangement joins TRBV7-8 to TRBJ1-1, with D unresolved. In germline, CDR1 is SGHVS, CDR2 FQNEAQ. CDR3 length equals 13 residues. The ends were cut back, 5 bases at V and 5 bases at J, with 12 bases in the middle. Filled out from reference TRBV7-8 and TRBJ1-1, the complete variable domain reads GAGVSQSPRYKVAKRGQDVALRCDPISGHVSLFWYQQALGQGPEFLTYFQNEAQLDKSGLPSDRFFAERPEGSVSTLKIQRTQQEDSAVYLCASSPGGITEAFFGQGTRLTVV.

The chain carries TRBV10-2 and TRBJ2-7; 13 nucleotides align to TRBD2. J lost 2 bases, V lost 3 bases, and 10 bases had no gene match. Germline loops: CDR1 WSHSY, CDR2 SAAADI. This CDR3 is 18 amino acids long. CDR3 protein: CASSDKGLAGLQTYEQYF. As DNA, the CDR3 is TGCGCCAGCAGTGATAAGGGACTAGCGGGACTCCAAACCTACGAGCAGTACTTC.

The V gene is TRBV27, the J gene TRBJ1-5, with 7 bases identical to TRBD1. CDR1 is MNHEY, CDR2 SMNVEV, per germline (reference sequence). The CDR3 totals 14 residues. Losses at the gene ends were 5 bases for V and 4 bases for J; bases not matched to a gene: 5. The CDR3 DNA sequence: TGTGCCAGCAGTCTCCGGGACAGAAATCAGCCCCAGCATTTT. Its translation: CASSLRDRNQPQHF.

DNA of the CDR3: TGTGCCAGCTATTGGACGGAGGGATCTGGTGAAAAACTGTTTTTT. It translates to CASYWTEGSGEKLFF. The chain carries TRBV21-1 and TRBJ1-4. TRBV21-1 represents a pseudogene. The CDR3 covers 15 residues.

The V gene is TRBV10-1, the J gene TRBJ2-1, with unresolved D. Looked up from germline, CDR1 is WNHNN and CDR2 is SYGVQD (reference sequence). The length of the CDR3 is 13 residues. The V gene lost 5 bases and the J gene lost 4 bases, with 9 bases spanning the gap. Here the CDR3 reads CASSLTWYNEQFF. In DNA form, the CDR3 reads TGCGCCAGCAGTTTAACTTGGTACAATGAGCAGTTCTTC.

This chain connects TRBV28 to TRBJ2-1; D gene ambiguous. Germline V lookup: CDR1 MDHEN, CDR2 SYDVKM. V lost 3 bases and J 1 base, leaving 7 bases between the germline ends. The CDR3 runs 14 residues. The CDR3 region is CASSFLVSYNEQFF. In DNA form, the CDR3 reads TGTGCCAGCAGTTTTTTGGTATCCTACAATGAGCAGTTCTTC.

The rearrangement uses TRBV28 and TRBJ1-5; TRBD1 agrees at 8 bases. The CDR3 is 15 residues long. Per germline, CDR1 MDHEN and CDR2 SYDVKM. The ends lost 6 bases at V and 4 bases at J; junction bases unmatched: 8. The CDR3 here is CASSIRGLRNQPQHF. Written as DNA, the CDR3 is TGTGCCAGCAGCATCAGGGGGCTAAGGAATCAGCCCCAGCATTTT.

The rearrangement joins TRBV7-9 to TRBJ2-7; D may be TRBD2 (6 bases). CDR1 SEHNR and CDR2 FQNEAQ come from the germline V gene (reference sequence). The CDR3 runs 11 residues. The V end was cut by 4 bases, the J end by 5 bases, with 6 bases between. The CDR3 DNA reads TGTGCCAGCAGCTGGGGGGACGAGCAGTACTTC. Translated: CASSWGDEQYF.

CDR3 nucleotides: TGTGCCAGCAGTGGGAAACTAGCGGGAGCGCGCTACTACGAGCAGTACTTC. It specifies CASSGKLAGARYYEQYF. This chain connects TRBV28 to TRBJ2-7; 11 bases are shared with TRBD2. V shed 5 bases, J shed 3 bases, and the junction held 12 bases outside the gene matches. This CDR3 is built from 17 residues. Germline V gene lookup returns CDR1 MDHEN and CDR2 SYDVKM.

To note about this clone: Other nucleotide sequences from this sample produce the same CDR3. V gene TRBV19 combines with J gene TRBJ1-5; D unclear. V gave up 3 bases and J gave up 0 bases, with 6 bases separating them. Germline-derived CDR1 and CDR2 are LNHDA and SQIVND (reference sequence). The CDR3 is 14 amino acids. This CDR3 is CASSIVGSNQPQHF. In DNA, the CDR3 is TGTGCCAGTAGTATCGTAGGTAGCAATCAGCCCCAGCATTTT.

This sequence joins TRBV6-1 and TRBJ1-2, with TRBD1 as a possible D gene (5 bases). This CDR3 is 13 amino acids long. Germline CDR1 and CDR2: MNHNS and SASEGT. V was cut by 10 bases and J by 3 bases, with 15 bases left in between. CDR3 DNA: TGTGCCACCCCCCCTTGGGGCTACTATGGCTACACCTTC. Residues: CATPPWGYYGYTF.

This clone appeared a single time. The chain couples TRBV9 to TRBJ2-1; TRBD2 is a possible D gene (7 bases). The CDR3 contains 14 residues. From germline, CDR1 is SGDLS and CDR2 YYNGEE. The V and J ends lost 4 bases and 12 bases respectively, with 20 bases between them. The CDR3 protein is CASSPPRGADRQFF. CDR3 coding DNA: TGTGCCAGCAGCCCCCCTCGGGGGGCCGATCGGCAGTTCTTC.

CDR3 coding DNA: TGTGCCAGTAGTATGGTCAGTCTGGTCCGGGCTGGGGCCAACGTCCTGACTTTC. It translates to CASSMVSLVRAGANVLTF. This chain connects TRBV19 to TRBJ2-6; no clear D gene. CDR1 is LNHDA, CDR2 SQIVND, per germline (reference sequence). There are 18 residues in the CDR3. V shed 3 bases and J shed 2 bases, with 17 bases lying between them.

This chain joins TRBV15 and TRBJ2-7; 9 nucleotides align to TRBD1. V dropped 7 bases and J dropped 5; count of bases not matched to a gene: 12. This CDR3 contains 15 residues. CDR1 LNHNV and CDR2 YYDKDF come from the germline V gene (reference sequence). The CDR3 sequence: CATTVSGQGSHEQYF. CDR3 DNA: TGTGCCACCACCGTATCCGGACAGGGGTCCCACGAGCAGTACTTC.